The clone carrying this TCR beta chain was recorded a few times. Its target is unknown. At the DNA level, this CDR3 is encoded by other sequences in the same sample as well. The record originates from a study of cytomegalovirus exposure and HLA in healthy donors. Study results and limitations: A likely sequencing artifact accounted for one observed cluster of highly shared sequence variants. Owing to their indistinguishability, certain V segments, notably TRBV6-2 and TRBV6-3, were excluded.

The PCR employed 60 Vbeta primers together with 13 Jbeta primers. Repertoires were generated with immunoSEQ multiplex PCR, while TCRdb's copy carries only in-frame clones and drops some. Here the sample spans over 150,000 clones, about two thirds being singletons. J gave up 0 bases and V 4 bases, and 3 bases lay outside the gene matches. Germline V lookup: CDR1 SEHNR, CDR2 FQNEAQ (reference sequence). CDR3 length: 15 amino acids. This sequence was found in a woman aged 18-29 years in good health and CMV-seropositive. The sequenced material came from PBMCs. The genes are TRBV7-9 and TRBJ2-7, with 10 bases fitting TRBD1. The CDR3 protein is CASSSGTGVSYEQYF. As DNA, the CDR3 is TGTGCCAGCAGCTCCGGGACAGGGGTCTCCTACGAGCAGTACTTC.